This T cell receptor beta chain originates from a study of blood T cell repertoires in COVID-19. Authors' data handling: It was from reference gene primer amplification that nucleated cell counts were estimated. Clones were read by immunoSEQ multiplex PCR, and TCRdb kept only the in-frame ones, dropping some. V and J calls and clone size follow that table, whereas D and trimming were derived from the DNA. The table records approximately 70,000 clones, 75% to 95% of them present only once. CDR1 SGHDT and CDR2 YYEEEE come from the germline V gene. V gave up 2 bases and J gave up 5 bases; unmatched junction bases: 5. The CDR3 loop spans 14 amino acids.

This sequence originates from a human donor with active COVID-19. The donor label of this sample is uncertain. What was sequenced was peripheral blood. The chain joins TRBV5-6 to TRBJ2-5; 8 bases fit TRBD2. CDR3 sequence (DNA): TGTGCCAGCAGCTTAGGACTAGCCATTGAGACCCAGTACTTC. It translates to CASSLGLAIETQYF.